This T cell receptor (beta chain) comes out of a study of cytomegalovirus exposure and HLA in healthy donors. General study results and limits: Researchers reported in a later analysis that a missense DCLRE1C variant was tied to TCR beta V- and J-gene trimming.

Notes on this clone: Its antigen is not identified.

The V gene end was trimmed by 1 base and the J gene end by 3 bases; junction bases not matched to a gene: 3. The CDR3 covers 15 residues. CDR1 LGHNA and CDR2 YSLEER come from the germline V gene. PCR was performed using 60 Vbeta and 13 Jbeta primers. Data came from immunoSEQ multiplex PCR; TCRdb stores just in-frame clones and leaves some out. The sample has 150,000 to 200,000 clones, about four fifths seen once. Donors in the study were healthy people who gave bone marrow. The donors, nominally healthy at sampling, likely had unrecorded immune exposures. The chain joins TRBV4-3 to TRBJ2-7; TRBD1 matches at 10 bases. This TCR was recovered from a woman under 30 in good health and CMV-seronegative. The source material was PBMCs. The CDR3, as DNA: TGCGCCAGCAGCCAAGGACAGGGGGCCTACTACGAGCAGTACTTC. This gives the protein CASSQGQGAYYEQYF.